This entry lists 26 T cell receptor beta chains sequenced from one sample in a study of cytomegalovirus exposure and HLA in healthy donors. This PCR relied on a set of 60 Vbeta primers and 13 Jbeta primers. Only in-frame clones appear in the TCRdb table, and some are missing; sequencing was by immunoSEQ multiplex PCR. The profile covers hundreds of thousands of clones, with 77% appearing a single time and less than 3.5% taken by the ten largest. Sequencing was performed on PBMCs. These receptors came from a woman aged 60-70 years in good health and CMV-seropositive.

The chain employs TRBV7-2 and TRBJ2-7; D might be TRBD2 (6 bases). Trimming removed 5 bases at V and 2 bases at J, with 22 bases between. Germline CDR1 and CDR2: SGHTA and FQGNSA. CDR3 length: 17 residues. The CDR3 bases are TGTGCCAGCAGCACTCAGGGCCCTGGGACTGGGGCCTACGAGCAGTACTTC. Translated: CASSTQGPGTGAYEQYF.

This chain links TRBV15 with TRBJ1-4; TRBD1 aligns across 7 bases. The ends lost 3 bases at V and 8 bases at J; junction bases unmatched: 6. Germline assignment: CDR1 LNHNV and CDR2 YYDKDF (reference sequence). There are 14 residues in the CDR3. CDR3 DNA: TGTGCCACCAGCAGGAGGACAGGTTCCGAAAAACTGTTTTTT. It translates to CATSRRTGSEKLFF. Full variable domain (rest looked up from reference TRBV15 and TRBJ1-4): DAMVIQNPRYQVTQFGKPVTLSCSQTLNHNVMYWYQQKSSQAPKLLFHYYDKDFNNEADTPDNFQSRRPNTSFCFLDIRSPGLGDTAMYLCATSRRTGSEKLFFGSGTQLSVL.

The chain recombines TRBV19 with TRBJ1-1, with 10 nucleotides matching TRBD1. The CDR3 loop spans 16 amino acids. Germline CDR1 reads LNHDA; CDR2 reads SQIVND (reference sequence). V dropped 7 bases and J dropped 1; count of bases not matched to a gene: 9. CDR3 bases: TGTGCCAGTAATCCGACAGGGGGCGCGGGGAACACTGAAGCTTTCTTT. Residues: CASNPTGGAGNTEAFF.

CDR3 in DNA: TGTGCCAGCAGGCCCCTAGCCACCAACTCCTACAATGAGCAGTTCTTC. Amino acid sequence: CASRPLATNSYNEQFF. V usage is TRBV6-4 and J usage is TRBJ2-1; a possible D gene is TRBD2 (5 bases). Germline assignment: CDR1 MRHNA and CDR2 SNTAGT. V was pared by 6 bases and J by 0 bases, with 15 bases between. The CDR3 is 16 residues long.

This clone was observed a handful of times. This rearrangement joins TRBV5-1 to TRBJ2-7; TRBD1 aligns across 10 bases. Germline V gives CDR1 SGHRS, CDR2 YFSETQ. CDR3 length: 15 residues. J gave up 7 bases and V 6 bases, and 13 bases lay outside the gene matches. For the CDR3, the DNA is TGCGCCAGCACCCAAAGCAGACAGGGGGCTGGGGAGCAGTACTTC. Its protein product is CASTQSRQGAGEQYF.

The CDR3: CAWSAGGDGYTF. The CDR3 region has the DNA TGTGCCTGGAGTGCGGGAGGGGACGGCTACACCTTC. The chain links TRBV30 to TRBJ1-2; tentatively, D is TRBD1 (5 bases). This CDR3 has 12 amino acids. In germline, CDR1 is GTSNPN, CDR2 SVGIG (reference sequence). Trimming left V 1 base short and J 8 bases short, with 11 bases between.

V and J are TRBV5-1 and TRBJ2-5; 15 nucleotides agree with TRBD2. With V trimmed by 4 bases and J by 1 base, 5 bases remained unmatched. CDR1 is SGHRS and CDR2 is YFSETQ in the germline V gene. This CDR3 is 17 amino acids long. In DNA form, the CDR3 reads TGCGCCAGCAGCGCTGGACTAGCGGGGGGGATCCAAGAGACCCAGTACTTC. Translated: CASSAGLAGGIQETQYF.

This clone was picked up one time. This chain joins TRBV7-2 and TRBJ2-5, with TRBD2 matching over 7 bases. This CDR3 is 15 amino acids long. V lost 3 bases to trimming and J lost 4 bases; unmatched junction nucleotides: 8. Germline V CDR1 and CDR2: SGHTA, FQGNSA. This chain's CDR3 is CASSFQRGSGETQYF. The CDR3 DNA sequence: TGTGCCAGCAGCTTCCAGCGGGGCAGTGGAGAGACCCAGTACTTC.

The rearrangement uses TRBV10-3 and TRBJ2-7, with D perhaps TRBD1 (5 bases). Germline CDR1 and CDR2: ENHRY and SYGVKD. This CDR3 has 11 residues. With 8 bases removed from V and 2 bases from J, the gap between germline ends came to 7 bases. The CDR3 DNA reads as TGTGCCATCGGGGCGACCTACGAGCAGTACTTC. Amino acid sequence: CAIGATYEQYF.

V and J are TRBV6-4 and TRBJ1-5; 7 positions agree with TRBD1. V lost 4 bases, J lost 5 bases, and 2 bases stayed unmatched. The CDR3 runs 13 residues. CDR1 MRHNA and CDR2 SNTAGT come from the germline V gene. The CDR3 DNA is TGTGCCAGCAGTGTTGACAGGGATCAGCCCCAGCATTTT. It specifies CASSVDRDQPQHF.

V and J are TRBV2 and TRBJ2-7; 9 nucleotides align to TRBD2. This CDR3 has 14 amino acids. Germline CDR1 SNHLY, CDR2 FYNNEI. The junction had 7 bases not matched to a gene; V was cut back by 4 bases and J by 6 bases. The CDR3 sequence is CASSGLAGVLEQYF. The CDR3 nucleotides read TGTGCCAGCAGTGGGTTAGCGGGAGTACTCGAGCAGTACTTC.

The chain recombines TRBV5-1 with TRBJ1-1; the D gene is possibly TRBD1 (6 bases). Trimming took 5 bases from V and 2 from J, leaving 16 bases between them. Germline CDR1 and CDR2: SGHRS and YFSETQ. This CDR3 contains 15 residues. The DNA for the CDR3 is TGCGCCAGCAGTATAGGGGGGGCGGGAAACACTGAAGCTTTCTTT. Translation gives CASSIGGAGNTEAFF.

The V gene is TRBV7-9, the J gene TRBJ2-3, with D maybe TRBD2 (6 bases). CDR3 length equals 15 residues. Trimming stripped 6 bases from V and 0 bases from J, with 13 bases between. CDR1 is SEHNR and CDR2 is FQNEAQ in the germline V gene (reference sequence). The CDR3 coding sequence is TGTGCCAGCAGAACTCCGAGCGGGAGCACAGATACGCAGTATTTT. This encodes CASRTPSGSTDTQYF.

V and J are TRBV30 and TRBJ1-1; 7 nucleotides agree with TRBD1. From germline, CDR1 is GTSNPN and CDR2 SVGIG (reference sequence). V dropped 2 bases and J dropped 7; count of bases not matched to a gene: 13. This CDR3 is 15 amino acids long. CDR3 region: CAWSLGGQGGHEAFF. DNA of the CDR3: TGTGCCTGGAGTCTCGGCGGGCAGGGGGGCCATGAAGCTTTCTTT.

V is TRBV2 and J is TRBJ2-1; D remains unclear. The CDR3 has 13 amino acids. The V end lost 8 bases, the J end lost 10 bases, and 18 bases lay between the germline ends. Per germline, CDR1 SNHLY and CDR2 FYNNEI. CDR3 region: CASGYYGNGEQFF. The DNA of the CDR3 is TGTGCCAGCGGTTATTATGGCAATGGCGAGCAGTTCTTC.

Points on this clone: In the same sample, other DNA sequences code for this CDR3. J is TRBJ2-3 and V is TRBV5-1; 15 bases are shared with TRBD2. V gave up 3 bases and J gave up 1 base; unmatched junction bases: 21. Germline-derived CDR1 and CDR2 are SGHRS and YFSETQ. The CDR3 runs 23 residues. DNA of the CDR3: TGCGCCAGCAGCTCACGGACTAGCGGGGGGGCCAGTGTCCTATCGAGTGGCACAGATACGCAGTATTTT. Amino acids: CASSSRTSGGASVLSSGTDTQYF.

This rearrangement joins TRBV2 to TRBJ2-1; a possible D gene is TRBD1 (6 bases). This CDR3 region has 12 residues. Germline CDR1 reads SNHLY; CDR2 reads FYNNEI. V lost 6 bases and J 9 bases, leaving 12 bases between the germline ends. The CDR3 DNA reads TGTGCCAGCAGACAGGGTTTAGGTGAGCAGTTCTTC. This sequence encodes CASRQGLGEQFF.

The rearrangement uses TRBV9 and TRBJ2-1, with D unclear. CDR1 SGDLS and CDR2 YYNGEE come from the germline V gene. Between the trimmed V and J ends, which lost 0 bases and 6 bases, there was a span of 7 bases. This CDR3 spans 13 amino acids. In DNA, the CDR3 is TGTGCCAGCAGCGTAGGTATTATCAATGAGCAGTTCTTC. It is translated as CASSVGIINEQFF.

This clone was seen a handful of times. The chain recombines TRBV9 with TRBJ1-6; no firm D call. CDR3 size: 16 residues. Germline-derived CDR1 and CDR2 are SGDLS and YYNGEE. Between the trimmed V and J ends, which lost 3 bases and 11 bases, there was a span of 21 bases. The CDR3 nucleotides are TGTGCCAGCAGCGGTAGCCCGACTCCCGCAAAGGCACCCCTCCACTTT. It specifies CASSGSPTPAKAPLHF.

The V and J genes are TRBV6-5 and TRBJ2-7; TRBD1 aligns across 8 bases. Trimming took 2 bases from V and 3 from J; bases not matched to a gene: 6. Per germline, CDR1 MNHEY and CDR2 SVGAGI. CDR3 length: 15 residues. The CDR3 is CASSYADRGDYEQYF. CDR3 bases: TGTGCCAGCAGTTACGCCGACAGGGGAGACTACGAGCAGTACTTC.

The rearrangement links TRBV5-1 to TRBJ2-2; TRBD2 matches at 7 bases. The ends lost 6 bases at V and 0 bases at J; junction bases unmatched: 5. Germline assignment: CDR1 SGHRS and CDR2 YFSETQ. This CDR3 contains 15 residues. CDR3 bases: TGCGCCAGCAACACGGGACTAACGAACACCGGGGAGCTGTTTTTT. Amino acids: CASNTGLTNTGELFF.

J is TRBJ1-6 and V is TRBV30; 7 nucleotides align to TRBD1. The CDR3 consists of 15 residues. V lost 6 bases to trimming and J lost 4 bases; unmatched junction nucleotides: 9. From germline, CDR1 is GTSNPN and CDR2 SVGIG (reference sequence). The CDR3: CACTGAARYNSPLHF. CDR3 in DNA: TGTGCCTGCACAGGGGCCGCACGGTATAATTCACCCCTCCACTTT.

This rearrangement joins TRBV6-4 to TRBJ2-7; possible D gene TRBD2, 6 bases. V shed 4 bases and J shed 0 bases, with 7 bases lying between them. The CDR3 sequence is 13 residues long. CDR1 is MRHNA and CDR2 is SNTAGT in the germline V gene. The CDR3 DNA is TGTGCCAGCAGTGTAGCGGCCTCCTACGAGCAGTACTTC. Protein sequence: CASSVAASYEQYF.

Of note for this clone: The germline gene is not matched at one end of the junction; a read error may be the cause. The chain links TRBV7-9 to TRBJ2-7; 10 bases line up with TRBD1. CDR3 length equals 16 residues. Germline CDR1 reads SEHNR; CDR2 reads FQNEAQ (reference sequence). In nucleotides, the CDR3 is TGTTCCAGCAGCTTGGGACAGGGGAGGGTTACCTACGAGCAGTACTTC. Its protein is CSSSLGQGRVTYEQYF.

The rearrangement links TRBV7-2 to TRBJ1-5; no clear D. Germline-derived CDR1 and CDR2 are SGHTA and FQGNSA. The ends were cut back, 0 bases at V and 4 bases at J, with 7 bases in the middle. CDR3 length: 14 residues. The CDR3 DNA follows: TGTGCCAGCAGCTTAGCTGGGAGGAATCAGCCCCAGCATTTT. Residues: CASSLAGRNQPQHF. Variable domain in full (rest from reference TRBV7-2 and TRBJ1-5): GAGVSQSPSNKVTEKGKDVELRCDPISGHTALYWYRQSLGQGLEFLIYFQGNSAPDKSGLPSDRFSAERTGGSVSTLTIQRTQQEDSAVYLCASSLAGRNQPQHFGDGTRLSIL.

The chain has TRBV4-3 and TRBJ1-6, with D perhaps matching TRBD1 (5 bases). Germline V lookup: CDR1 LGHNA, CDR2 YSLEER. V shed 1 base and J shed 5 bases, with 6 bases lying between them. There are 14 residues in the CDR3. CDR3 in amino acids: CASSQGGNNSPLHF. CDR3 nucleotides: TGCGCCAGCAGCCAAGGGGGCAATAATTCACCCCTCCACTTT.